This TCR beta chain derives from a study of T cells of healthy individuals. Germline V gene sequence: CDR1 DFQATT, CDR2 SNEGSKA (reference sequence). The CDR3 is made up of 15 amino acids. V was trimmed by 6 bases and J by 7 bases, leaving 19 bases between them. TCRdb analysed the 5' RACE reads with MiXCR anew, one entry per CDR3 protein. The sample shows 63,000 or so distinct CDR3 sequences, about a sixth of them seen only once. This clonotype was seen at least ten times. This TCR derives from a human donor in good health. The V gene is TRBV20-1, the J gene TRBJ1-6; perhaps TRBD1 as D (5 bases). The chain's CDR3 is CSAPPTRGGNSPLHF. In DNA form, the CDR3 reads TGCAGTGCCCCGCCGACACGGGGGGGGAATTCACCCCTCCACTTT.